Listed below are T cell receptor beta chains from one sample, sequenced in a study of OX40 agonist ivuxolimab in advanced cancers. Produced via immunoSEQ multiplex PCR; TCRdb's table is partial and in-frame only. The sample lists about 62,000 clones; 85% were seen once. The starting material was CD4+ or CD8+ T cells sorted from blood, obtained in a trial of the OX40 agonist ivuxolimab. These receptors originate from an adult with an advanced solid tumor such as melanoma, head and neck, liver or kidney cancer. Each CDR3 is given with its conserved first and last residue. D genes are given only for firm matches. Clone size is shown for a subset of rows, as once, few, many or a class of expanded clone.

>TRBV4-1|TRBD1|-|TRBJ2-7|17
CASSQGPAGDRRNEQYF
TGCGCCAGCAGCCAAGGGCCGGCCGGGGACAGGCGCAACGAGCAGTACTTC
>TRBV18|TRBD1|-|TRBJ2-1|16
CASSPPQGAVGNEQFF
TGTGCCAGCTCACCACCTCAGGGGGCTGTTGGCAATGAGCAGTTCTTC
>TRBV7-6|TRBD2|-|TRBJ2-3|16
CASSLELAGGTDTQYF
TGTGCCAGCAGCTTAGAACTAGCGGGGGGCACAGATACGCAGTATTTT
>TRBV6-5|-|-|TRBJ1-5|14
CASSRAQGNQPQHF
TGTGCCAGCAGTCGGGCCCAGGGGAATCAGCCCCAGCATTTT
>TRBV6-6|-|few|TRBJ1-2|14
CASSRDGANYGYTF
TGTGCCAGCAGCCGGGACGGCGCTAACTATGGCTACACCTTC
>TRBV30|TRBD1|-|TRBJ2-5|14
CAWSVGTGQETQYF
TGTGCCTGGAGTGTTGGGACAGGCCAAGAGACCCAGTACTTC
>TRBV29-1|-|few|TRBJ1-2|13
CSVERQGGYGYTF
TGCAGCGTTGAACGGCAGGGTGGCTATGGCTACACCTTC
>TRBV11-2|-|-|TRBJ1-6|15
CASSLNAVVRSPLHF
TGTGCCAGCAGCTTAAATGCGGTCGTACGGTCACCCCTCCACTTT
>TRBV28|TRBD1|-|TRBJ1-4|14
CASDGNRGREKLFF
TGTGCCAGCGACGGGAACAGGGGGCGTGAAAAACTGTTTTTT
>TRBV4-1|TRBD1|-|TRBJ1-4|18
CASSQGTGSRPTNEKLFF
TGCGCCAGCAGCCAGGGGACAGGGAGCCGCCCAACTAATGAAAAACTGTTTTTT
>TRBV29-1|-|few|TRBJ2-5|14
CSVESPGWEETQYF
TGCAGCGTTGAAAGCCCCGGTTGGGAAGAGACCCAGTACTTC
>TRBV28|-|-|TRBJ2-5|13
CASSRVAQETQYF
TGTGCCAGCAGTAGGGTGGCCCAAGAGACCCAGTACTTC
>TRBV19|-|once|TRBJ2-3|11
CASSSELTQYF
TGTGCCAGTAGTAGTGAGCTTACGCAGTATTTT
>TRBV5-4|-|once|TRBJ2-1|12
CASSLYGNEQFF
TGTGCCAGCAGCCTTTACGGCAATGAGCAGTTCTTC
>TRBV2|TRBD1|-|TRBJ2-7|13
CASSGTGTYEQYF
TGTGCCAGCTCCGGGACAGGGACCTACGAGCAGTACTTC
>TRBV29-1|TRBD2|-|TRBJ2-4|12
CSVEVGGNIQYF
TGCAGCGTTGAGGTCGGGGGGAACATTCAGTACTTC
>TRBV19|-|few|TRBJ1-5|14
CASSILEGSQPQHF
TGTGCCAGTAGTATCCTTGAGGGGAGTCAGCCCCAGCATTTT
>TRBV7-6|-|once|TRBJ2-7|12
CASSLGESEQYF
TGTGCCAGCAGCTTGGGGGAAAGCGAGCAGTACTTC
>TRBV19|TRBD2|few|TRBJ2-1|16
CASSTGTSGGRDEQFF
TGTGCCAGTAGTACTGGGACTAGCGGGGGTCGGGATGAGCAGTTCTTC
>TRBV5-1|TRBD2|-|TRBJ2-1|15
CASSPGLAGDNEQFF
TGCGCCAGCAGCCCGGGACTAGCGGGAGACAATGAGCAGTTCTTC
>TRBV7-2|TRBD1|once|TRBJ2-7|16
CASSLEPAGQGYEQYF
TGTGCCAGCAGCTTAGAACCCGCGGGACAGGGTTACGAGCAGTACTTC
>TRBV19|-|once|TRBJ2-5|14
CASSIDGGRKTQYF
TGTGCCAGTAGTATAGATGGGGGGAGGAAGACCCAGTACTTC
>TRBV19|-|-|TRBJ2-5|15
CASSETQGRRETQYF
TGTGCCAGTAGTGAAACTCAGGGGCGGCGGGAGACCCAGTACTTC
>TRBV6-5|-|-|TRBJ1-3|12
CASSSSQHTIYF
TGTGCCAGCAGTTCCTCCCAGCACACCATATATTTT
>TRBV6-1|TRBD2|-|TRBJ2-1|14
CASTEGLAGGPKFF
TGTGCCAGCACTGAAGGACTAGCGGGGGGCCCGAAGTTCTTC
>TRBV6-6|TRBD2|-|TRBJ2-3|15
CASSGTSGRADTQYF
TGTGCCAGCAGTGGGACTAGCGGGAGGGCAGATACGCAGTATTTT